This T cell receptor beta chain was captured by sequencing in a study of cytomegalovirus exposure and HLA in healthy donors. The CDR3 consists of 14 residues. CDR1 is MGHDK, CDR2 SYGVNS, per germline. V lost 3 bases to trimming and J lost 7 bases, with 12 bases between them. PCR involved 60 Vbeta and 13 Jbeta primers. The data were produced by immunoSEQ multiplex PCR, yet TCRdb's version contains in-frame clones alone and is incomplete. The sample records fewer than 150,000 clones, 80% being singletons. V usage is TRBV25-1 and J usage is TRBJ2-2; a weak D match, TRBD1 (6 bases). This clonotype originated in a male donor in good health and CMV-seronegative. Sequencing input: PBMCs. The CDR3: CASSDRGKVGELFF. DNA for the CDR3: TGTGCCAGCAGTGACAGGGGAAAGGTCGGGGAGCTGTTTTTT.